Below are 8 T cell receptor beta chains sequenced from a single sample in a study of OX40 agonist ivuxolimab in advanced cancers. Clones were read by immunoSEQ multiplex PCR, and TCRdb kept only the in-frame ones, dropping some. Altogether tens of thousands of clones are present, 81% being singletons, with the ten largest covering 0.69%. Sequencing was performed on CD4+ or CD8+ T cells sorted from blood, taken in a trial of the OX40 agonist ivuxolimab. Receptors originate from an adult with an advanced solid tumor such as melanoma, head and neck, liver or kidney cancer.

The CDR3 DNA reads TGTGCCACAGGGACAGGTGGAGAAGCTTTCTTT. Translation: CATGTGGEAFF. The chain recombines TRBV6-5 with TRBJ1-1; 8 nucleotides agree with TRBD1. This CDR3 contains 11 residues. The V segment lost 10 bases and the J segment 8 bases; nucleotides outside the gene matches: 6. Germline V gene sequence: CDR1 MNHEY, CDR2 SVGAGI.

The chain is built from TRBV29-1 and TRBJ1-2; 7 bases map to TRBD1. The CDR3 totals 13 residues. J lost 4 bases, V lost 6 bases, and 8 bases had no gene match. Per the germline V gene, CDR1 is SQVTM and CDR2 is ANQGSEA. The CDR3 DNA is TGCAGCGTAAGGACAGGAATTGCCTATGGCTACACCTTC. It encodes CSVRTGIAYGYTF.

In this sample, this clone turned up a few times. The chain links TRBV4-2 to TRBJ1-5; D not certain. The V gene lost 0 bases and the J gene lost 4 bases, with 7 bases spanning the gap. CDR1 is LGHNA and CDR2 is YNFKEQ in the germline V gene. This CDR3 has 14 residues. The CDR3 region is CASSQDTANQPQHF. CDR3 nucleotide sequence: TGTGCCAGCAGCCAAGACACAGCTAATCAGCCCCAGCATTTT.

This rearrangement joins TRBV13 to TRBJ1-2; the match to TRBD1 covers 7 bases. The CDR3 sequence is 13 residues long. CDR1 and CDR2 from the germline V gene are PRHDT and FYEKMQ (reference sequence). V lost 2 bases to trimming and J lost 5 bases; unmatched junction nucleotides: 2. In DNA form, the CDR3 reads TGTGCCAGCAGCTTACAGGGGGGGTATGGCTACACCTTC. Its protein is CASSLQGGYGYTF.

The chain carries TRBV5-1 and TRBJ1-1, with D perhaps matching TRBD1 (5 bases). V dropped 1 base and J dropped 1 base, with 11 bases sitting between them. The CDR3 is 15 residues long. The germline V gene encodes CDR1 SGHRS and CDR2 YFSETQ. The CDR3 DNA reads TGCGCCAGCAGCTTGACAGGTCGAGGGAACACTGAAGCTTTCTTT. It translates to CASSLTGRGNTEAFF.

V usage is TRBV6-1 and J usage is TRBJ1-1, with D maybe TRBD1 (6 bases). The CDR3 is 14 residues long. Germline CDR1 is MNHNS and CDR2 is SASEGT. Trimming cost V 4 bases and J 5 bases, with 14 bases left between them. CDR3 coding DNA: TGTGCCAGCAGTGGGGGTGGGGGCCGGACTGAAGCTTTCTTT. It translates to CASSGGGGRTEAFF.

The rearrangement links TRBV7-9 to TRBJ1-2; unclear D gene. The CDR3 sequence is 13 residues long. The V and J ends lost 8 bases and 0 bases respectively, with 10 bases between them. CDR1 and CDR2 from the germline V gene are SEHNR and FQNEAQ (reference sequence). The CDR3 sequence: CASHSRANYGYTF. The CDR3, as DNA: TGTGCCAGCCACTCTAGGGCTAACTATGGCTACACCTTC.

V is TRBV6-6 and J is TRBJ1-1; D is undetermined. The germline V gene has CDR1 MNHNY and CDR2 SVGAGI (reference sequence). The CDR3 extends over 13 amino acids. V lost 5 bases and J 1 base, leaving 8 bases between the germline ends. CDR3 sequence: CASSRKGNTEAFF. The CDR3 DNA is TGTGCCAGCAGTAGAAAGGGGAACACTGAAGCTTTCTTT.